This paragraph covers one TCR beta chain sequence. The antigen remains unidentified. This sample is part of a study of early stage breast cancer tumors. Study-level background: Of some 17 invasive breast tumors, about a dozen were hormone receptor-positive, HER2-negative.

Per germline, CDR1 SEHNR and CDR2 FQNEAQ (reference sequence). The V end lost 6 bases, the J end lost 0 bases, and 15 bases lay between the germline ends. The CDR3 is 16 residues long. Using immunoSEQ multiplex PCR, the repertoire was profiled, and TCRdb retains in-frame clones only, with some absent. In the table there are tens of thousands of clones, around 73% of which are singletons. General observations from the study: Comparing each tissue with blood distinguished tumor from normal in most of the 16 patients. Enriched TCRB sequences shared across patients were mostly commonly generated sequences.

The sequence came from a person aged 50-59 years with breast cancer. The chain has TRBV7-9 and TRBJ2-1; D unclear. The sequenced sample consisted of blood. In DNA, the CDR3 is TGTGCCAGCAGTCAACTGAGCGCTAGCTCCTACAATGAGCAGTTCTTC. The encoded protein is CASSQLSASSYNEQFF.